This T cell receptor beta chain is from a study of cytomegalovirus exposure and HLA in healthy donors. The PCR had 60 Vbeta and 13 Jbeta primers. The assay was immunoSEQ multiplex PCR, and TCRdb's table has in-frame clones only and misses some. The sample carries around 200,000 clones, roughly 80% recorded once. V shed 2 bases and J shed 0 bases, with 9 bases lying between them. Germline values: CDR1 SGHDT, CDR2 YYEEEE. The CDR3 is 15 residues long. The V and J genes are TRBV5-6 and TRBJ2-4; D unclear. Sequencing input: PBMCs. The source is a man aged 35-49 years in good health and CMV-seropositive. CDR3 sequence: CASSFLSVAKNIQYF. CDR3 sequence (DNA): TGTGCCAGCAGCTTTTTATCAGTAGCCAAAAACATTCAGTACTTC.